This TCR beta chain was documented in a study of blood T cell repertoires in COVID-19. At the level of the study: COVID-19 samples collected from the United States, Italy and Spain covered acute and convalescent phases. T cells, B-cell-depleted T cells, or PBMCs supplied cDNA or gDNA.

Germline V gives CDR1 LNHDA, CDR2 SQIVND (reference sequence). The CDR3 contains 13 residues. With V trimmed by 6 bases and J by 5 bases, 4 bases remained unmatched. The assay was immunoSEQ multiplex PCR, and TCRdb's table has in-frame clones only and misses some. Of 20,000 or so clones in the sample, more than 85% were seen once. The sequence derives from a man aged 65 to 85 with active COVID-19. V gene TRBV19 combines with J gene TRBJ2-5, with 9 bases that match TRBD1. The sample was peripheral blood. This CDR3 reads CASRGQGEETQYF. The CDR3 region has the DNA TGTGCCAGTAGGGGACAGGGTGAGGAGACCCAGTACTTC.